These 25 T cell receptor beta chains originate from one sample sequenced in a study of blood T cell repertoires in COVID-19. Clones were sequenced by immunoSEQ multiplex PCR, and TCRdb holds only the in-frame ones, with some missing. The table has around 150,000 clones, approximately 82% seen once. The material sequenced was peripheral blood. Receptors originate from a man aged 60-69 years who had recovered from COVID-19.

The J gene is TRBJ1-2, the V gene TRBV6-5; maybe TRBD1 (5 bases). Germline loops: CDR1 MNHEY, CDR2 SVGAGI. CDR3 length: 13 residues. The V end was cut by 6 bases, the J end by 2 bases, with 10 bases between. The DNA for the CDR3 is TGTGCCAGCAGCCTTCCAGGGAACTATGGCTACACCTTC. It encodes CASSLPGNYGYTF.

The chain carries TRBV4-2 and TRBJ2-7; 9 nucleotides line up with TRBD2. The CDR3 spans 15 residues. Germline trimming cut 2 bases from V and 7 bases from J; bases unmatched to any gene: 9. CDR1 and CDR2 (germline): LGHNA, YNFKEQ. CDR3 nucleotide sequence: TGTGCCAGCAGCCAACGAAGCGGGAGGTCTGGTGAGCAGTACTTC. It encodes CASSQRSGRSGEQYF.

The chain uses TRBV6-6 and TRBJ2-7; the D gene is possibly TRBD1 (5 bases). V shed 1 base and J shed 5 bases, with 15 bases lying between them. Germline loops: CDR1 MNHNY, CDR2 SVGAGI (reference sequence). This CDR3 is 15 amino acids long. The CDR3 region is CASSYWGREENEQYF. In DNA, the CDR3 is TGTGCCAGCAGTTACTGGGGCAGGGAAGAAAACGAGCAGTACTTC.

This clone came up many times. This chain links TRBV6-2 or TRBV6-3 with TRBJ2-7, with 9 bases fitting TRBD1. V lost 3 bases, J lost 6 bases, and 12 bases stayed unmatched. CDR1 and CDR2 from the germline V gene are MNHEY and SVGEGT. There are 16 residues in the CDR3. As DNA, the CDR3 is TGTGCCAGCAGTTATGGGGACAGGGCCGGCGGCGGCGAGCAGTACTTC. Its translation: CASSYGDRAGGGEQYF.

This clone was recorded once. The chain recombines TRBV30 with TRBJ2-4; possibly TRBD2 for D (5 bases). Germline V gene data show CDR1 as GTSNPN and CDR2 as SVGIG (reference sequence). This CDR3 contains 16 residues. V was pared by 0 bases and J by 1 base, with 13 bases between. CDR3 loop: CAWSVGGGFAKNIQYF. DNA of the CDR3: TGTGCCTGGAGTGTAGGAGGTGGCTTTGCCAAAAACATTCAGTACTTC.

This clone appeared a few times. This chain links TRBV2 with TRBJ2-5; TRBD2 matches at 7 bases. Germline CDR1 reads SNHLY; CDR2 reads FYNNEI. The V segment lost 0 bases and the J segment 2 bases; nucleotides outside the gene matches: 9. The CDR3 consists of 17 residues. The CDR3 protein is CASSEALGGVTQETQYF. Here the CDR3 DNA reads TGTGCCAGCAGTGAAGCGCTGGGGGGGGTAACACAAGAGACCCAGTACTTC.

The chain uses TRBV3-1 (or the pseudogene TRBV3-2) and TRBJ2-3, with D tentatively TRBD2 (6 bases). Trimming stripped 5 bases from V and 5 bases from J, with 29 bases between. This CDR3 has 19 residues. CDR1 is LGHDT and CDR2 is YNNKEL in the germline V gene (reference sequence). CDR3 loop: CASSSRVGDGTQDGDTQYF. CDR3 bases: TGTGCCAGCAGCTCCAGAGTTGGTGACGGGACTCAGGACGGAGATACGCAGTATTTT.

V is TRBV5-5 and J is TRBJ2-3, with D possibly matching TRBD2 (5 bases). CDR3 length equals 16 residues. Germline V lookup: CDR1 SGHKS, CDR2 YYEKEE (reference sequence). With 2 bases removed from V and 0 bases from J, the gap between germline ends came to 13 bases. In DNA form, the CDR3 reads TGTGCCAGCAGCTTACTAGGAGACATCAGCACAGATACGCAGTATTTT. Encoded protein: CASSLLGDISTDTQYF.

CDR3 amino acids: CASSQRGGPYGYTF. For the CDR3, the DNA is TGTGCCAGCAGCCAGAGGGGGGGCCCCTATGGCTACACCTTC. The chain carries TRBV3-1 (or the pseudogene TRBV3-2) and TRBJ1-2; a possible D gene is TRBD1 (6 bases). Trimming stripped 3 bases from V and 4 bases from J, with 12 bases between. The CDR3 sequence is 14 residues long. Germline CDR1 reads LGHDT; CDR2 reads YNNKEL (reference sequence).

This chain connects TRBV10-2 to TRBJ2-1; 7 nucleotides agree with TRBD2. Germline CDR1 and CDR2: WSHSY and SAAADI. Losses at the gene ends were 5 bases for V and 7 bases for J; bases not matched to a gene: 5. The length of the CDR3 is 13 residues. In DNA, the CDR3 is TGCGCCAGCAGTCGGCAGGGAGGGAATGAGCAGTTCTTC. Its translation is CASSRQGGNEQFF.

The count of this clone is one. The chain carries TRBV5-1 and TRBJ2-3, with TRBD2 identical over 12 bases. Per germline, CDR1 SGHRS and CDR2 YFSETQ. The CDR3 is 16 residues long. V lost 3 bases to trimming and J lost 6 bases; unmatched junction nucleotides: 8. The CDR3 DNA follows: TGCGCCAGCAGCTGGGCTAGCGGGAGGGCCGGTGATACGCAGTATTTT. Translation gives CASSWASGRAGDTQYF. Using reference TRBV5-1 and TRBJ2-3 for the parts outside the CDR3, the full variable domain is KAGVTQTPRYLIKTRGQQVTLSCSPISGHRSVSWYQQTPGQGLQFLFEYFSETQRNKGNFPGRFSGRQFSNSRSEMNVSTLELGDSALYLCASSWASGRAGDTQYFGPGTRLTVL.

The V call is TRBV7-3, the J call TRBJ1-2; possibly TRBD1 for D (5 bases). V was pared by 1 base and J by 6 bases, with 9 bases between. Germline V gene sequence: CDR1 SGHTA, CDR2 FQGTGA. The CDR3 sequence is 13 residues long. CDR3: CASSLNGGDGYTF. The CDR3 DNA is TGTGCCAGCAGCTTAAACGGGGGGGATGGCTACACCTTC. Together with reference TRBV7-3 and TRBJ1-2, the CDR3 gives the full variable domain: GAGVSQTPSNKVTEKGKYVELRCDPISGHTALYWYRQSLGQGPEFLIYFQGTGAADDSGLPNDRFFAVRPEGSVSTLKIQRTERGDSAVYLCASSLNGGDGYTFGSGTRLTVV.

This sequence joins TRBV3-1 (or the pseudogene TRBV3-2) and TRBJ2-2; D not certain. The V end was cut by 10 bases, the J end by 3 bases, with 6 bases between. CDR1 is LGHDT, CDR2 YNNKEL, per germline (reference sequence). CDR3 length: 11 residues. The CDR3: CAKLDTGELFF. CDR3 sequence (DNA): TGTGCCAAGCTCGACACCGGGGAGCTGTTTTTT.

The CDR3 region has the DNA TGTGCCAGCAGCGAGAGGGGGATGGTTCCCTCACCCTACAATGAGCAGTTCTTC. This codes for CASSERGMVPSPYNEQFF. J is TRBJ2-1 and V is TRBV9; TRBD1 is a possible D gene (6 bases). The V and J ends lost 3 bases and 2 bases respectively, with 21 bases between them. Germline loops: CDR1 SGDLS, CDR2 YYNGEE. There are 18 residues in the CDR3.

This sequence joins TRBV6-5 and TRBJ2-5, with TRBD1 as a possible D gene (6 bases). Trimming removed 5 bases from V and 5 bases from J, with 15 bases in between. Looked up from germline, CDR1 is MNHEY and CDR2 is SVGAGI. This CDR3 contains 14 residues. The CDR3 sequence: CASSIDRYAETQYF. CDR3 in DNA: TGTGCCAGCAGTATCGACAGGTACGCGGAGACCCAGTACTTC.

This clone appeared once. CDR3 bases: TGTGCCAGCAGCCGGGAGGACAGTGAAGATACGCAGTATTTT. It encodes CASSREDSEDTQYF. This chain uses TRBV27 with TRBJ2-3, with D possibly TRBD2 on 7 matching bases. V lost 6 bases and J 5 bases, leaving 15 bases between the germline ends. This CDR3 is built from 14 residues. CDR1 is MNHEY and CDR2 is SMNVEV in the germline V gene (reference sequence).

The CDR3 DNA reads as TGTGCCAGCAGTTTGGCCGGGACAGGGGAGGAAAAACTGTTTTTT. It specifies CASSLAGTGEEKLFF. The chain recombines TRBV28 with TRBJ1-4, with 10 bases fitting TRBD1. CDR3 size: 15 residues. Germline CDR1 reads MDHEN; CDR2 reads SYDVKM. The V gene end was trimmed by 3 bases and the J gene end by 8 bases; junction bases not matched to a gene: 6.

With respect to this clone: Other DNA sequences from this sample encode an identical CDR3 as well. The V call is TRBV5-6, the J call TRBJ2-7, with a tentative D call TRBD1 (6 bases). The CDR3 is made up of 14 amino acids. Germline V gene lookup returns CDR1 SGHDT and CDR2 YYEEEE. Trimming removed 4 bases from V and 2 bases from J, with 13 bases in between. The CDR3: CASSLSQGTYEQYF. CDR3 coding DNA: TGTGCCAGCAGCCTGTCACAGGGTACCTACGAGCAGTACTTC.

This clone came up a few times. V and J are TRBV28 and TRBJ1-1; weak D call: TRBD1 (6 bases). Germline values: CDR1 MDHEN, CDR2 SYDVKM. CDR3 size: 13 residues. Trimming removed 5 bases at V and 5 bases at J, with 12 bases between. The CDR3 loop is CASSRGGVTEAFF. The DNA of the CDR3 is TGTGCCAGCAGTCGAGGGGGGGTTACTGAAGCTTTCTTT. Variable domain in full (rest from reference TRBV28 and TRBJ1-1): DVKVTQSSRYLVKRTGEKVFLECVQDMDHENMFWYRQDPGLGLRLIYFSYDVKMKEKGDIPEGYSVSREKKERFSLILESASTNQTSMYLCASSRGGVTEAFFGQGTRLTVV.

This rearrangement joins TRBV5-6 to TRBJ2-3; 11 nucleotides line up with TRBD2. This CDR3 comprises 15 residues. Germline CDR1 and CDR2: SGHDT and YYEEEE. The V segment lost 2 bases and the J segment 7 bases; nucleotides outside the gene matches: 6. The CDR3 loop is CASSLIAGGPNTQYF. CDR3 coding DNA: TGTGCCAGCAGCTTAATAGCGGGGGGGCCAAATACGCAGTATTTT. The full variable domain, completed using reference TRBV5-6 and TRBJ2-3, is DAGVTQSPTHLIKTRGQQVTLRCSPKSGHDTVSWYQQALGQGPQFIFQYYEEEERQRGNFPDRFSGHQFPNYSSELNVNALLLGDSALYLCASSLIAGGPNTQYFGPGTRLTVL.

This clone showed up just once. J is TRBJ1-1 and V is TRBV5-8; TRBD1 matches at 8 bases. This CDR3 has 19 amino acids. CDR1 is SGHTS and CDR2 is YDEGEE in the germline V gene. V was clipped by 1 base and J by 0 bases; unmatched bases: 14. The CDR3 region has the DNA TGTGCCAGCAGCTTGTTAGGGGGCACAGGGGGTTTGGTGAACACTGAAGCTTTCTTT. Amino acid sequence: CASSLLGGTGGLVNTEAFF.

The chain employs TRBV3-1 (or the pseudogene TRBV3-2) and TRBJ1-6; TRBD1 is a possible D gene (5 bases). The V end lost 1 base, the J end lost 7 bases, and 8 bases lay between the germline ends. Germline V gives CDR1 LGHDT, CDR2 YNNKEL (reference sequence). This CDR3 region has 14 residues. The CDR3 loop is CASSQGRANSPLHF. The CDR3 DNA sequence: TGTGCCAGCAGCCAAGGCAGGGCCAATTCACCCCTCCACTTT.

This chain connects TRBV18 to TRBJ2-7; 9 nucleotides line up with TRBD1. This CDR3 region has 20 residues. V shed 2 bases, J shed 2 bases, and the junction held 19 bases outside the gene matches. The germline CDR1 and CDR2 sequences are KGHSH and LQKENI. CDR3 sequence: CASSPFLPGTGKGAPYEQYF. The CDR3 nucleotides read TGTGCCAGCTCACCATTTCTACCCGGGACAGGGAAGGGAGCCCCCTACGAGCAGTACTTC.

This clone appeared a few times. The V gene is TRBV2, the J gene TRBJ2-3; 7 nucleotides agree with TRBD2. Germline CDR1 and CDR2: SNHLY and FYNNEI. This CDR3 is 15 amino acids long. V lost 7 bases to trimming and J lost 0 bases; unmatched junction nucleotides: 7. The CDR3 DNA reads TGTGCCAGCATCCGGGGGGATCTTAGCACAGATACGCAGTATTTT. It yields the protein CASIRGDLSTDTQYF.

The genes are TRBV5-1 and TRBJ2-7; 11 bases match TRBD2. Germline lookup yields CDR1 SGHRS and CDR2 YFSETQ. V gave up 1 base and J gave up 7 bases; unmatched junction bases: 7. The CDR3 length is 15 residues. The CDR3 protein is CASSLRTSGSGEQYF. The CDR3 DNA follows: TGCGCCAGCAGCTTGAGAACTAGCGGGAGTGGGGAGCAGTACTTC.